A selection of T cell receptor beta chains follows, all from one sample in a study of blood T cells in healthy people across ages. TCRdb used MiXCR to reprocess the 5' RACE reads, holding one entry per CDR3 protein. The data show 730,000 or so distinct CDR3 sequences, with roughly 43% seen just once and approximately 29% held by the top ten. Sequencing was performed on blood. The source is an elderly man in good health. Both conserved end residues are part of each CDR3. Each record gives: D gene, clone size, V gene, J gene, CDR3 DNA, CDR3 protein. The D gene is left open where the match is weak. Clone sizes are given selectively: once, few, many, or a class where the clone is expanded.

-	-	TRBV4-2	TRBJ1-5	TGTGCCAGCAGCCAAGATATATCGCAACCCCAGCATTTT	CASSQDISQPQHF
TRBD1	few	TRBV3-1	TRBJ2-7	TGTGCCAGCAGTCGGGACAGAAGTAACTCCTACGAGCAGTACTTC	CASSRDRSNSYEQYF
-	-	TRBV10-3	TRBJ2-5	TGTGCCATCAGTGAGGGAACAGGGGAGGGAGAGACCCAGTACTTC	CAISEGTGEGETQYF
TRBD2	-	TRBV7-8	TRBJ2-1	TGTGCCAGCAGCTTATTTACTAGCGGGTTCAGCTCCTACAATGAGCAGTTCTTC	CASSLFTSGFSSYNEQFF
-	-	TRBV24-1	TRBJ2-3	TGTGCCACCAGTGATTTTAGTTTTCCAGGGACAGATACGCAGTATTTT	CATSDFSFPGTDTQYF
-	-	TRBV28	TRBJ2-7	TGTGCCAGCAGCCCCACCCCCTACGGGCAGTACTTC	CASSPTPYGQYF
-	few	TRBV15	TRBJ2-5	TGTGCCACCAGCAGAGTTGGGCACCAAGAGACCCAGTACTTC	CATSRVGHQETQYF
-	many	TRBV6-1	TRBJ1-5	TGTGCCAGCAGTGAAGGGGAAGGGGCGGCATATAGCAATCAGCCCCAGCATTTT	CASSEGEGAAYSNQPQHF
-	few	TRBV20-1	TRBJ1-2	TGCAGTGCTAGTAATAGGGGACGGGGGATTGAAGGCTACACCTTC	CSASNRGRGIEGYTF
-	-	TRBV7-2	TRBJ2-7	TGTGCCAGCAGGTGCGACCCCGACCAAGGGGGCTACGAGCAGTACTTC	CASRCDPDQGGYEQYF